A selection of T cell receptor beta chains follows, all from one sample in a study of technical replicates of blood from a handful of donors. TCRdb's copy holds only in-frame clones and misses some; the assay was immunoSEQ multiplex PCR. The data show approximately 53,000 clones, approximately 94% seen once. Sequencing was carried out using T cells isolated from PBMCs. These receptors all come from a human donor in good health. Each CDR3 is given with its conserved first and last residue. D genes are given only for firm matches. Clone size, where shown, is once, few, many, or a class for clones that have expanded.

clone size: -; J gene: TRBJ2-7; D gene: -; V gene: TRBV19; CDR3 protein: CASSDRRGYEQYF; CDR3 DNA: TGTGCCAGTAGTGACAGAAGAGGATACGAGCAGTACTTC
clone size: -; J gene: TRBJ2-7; D gene: TRBD2; V gene: TRBV7-3; CDR3 protein: CASSSHGGDEQYF; CDR3 DNA: TGTGCCAGCAGCTCCCACGGGGGGGACGAGCAGTACTTC
clone size: -; J gene: TRBJ2-1; D gene: -; V gene: TRBV7-9; CDR3 protein: CASSATGSPKNNEQFF; CDR3 DNA: TGTGCCAGCAGCGCGACCGGGAGTCCAAAAAACAATGAGCAGTTCTTC
clone size: -; J gene: TRBJ2-7; D gene: TRBD2; V gene: TRBV27; CDR3 protein: CASSPYLAVPYEQYF; CDR3 DNA: TGTGCCAGCAGTCCCTATCTAGCGGTACCCTACGAGCAGTACTTC
clone size: -; J gene: TRBJ2-7; D gene: TRBD2; V gene: TRBV6-6; CDR3 protein: CASSYGTSKNPYEQYF; CDR3 DNA: TGTGCCAGCAGTTACGGGACTAGCAAGAACCCCTACGAGCAGTACTTC
clone size: -; J gene: TRBJ1-5; D gene: TRBD1; V gene: TRBV7-2; CDR3 protein: CASSSSGTGGRQPQHF; CDR3 DNA: TGTGCCAGCAGCTCATCCGGGACAGGGGGCCGTCAGCCCCAGCATTTT
clone size: -; J gene: TRBJ2-7; D gene: TRBD1; V gene: TRBV9; CDR3 protein: CASSVAGQGYEQYF; CDR3 DNA: TGTGCCAGCAGCGTGGCGGGACAGGGTTACGAGCAGTACTTC
clone size: once; J gene: TRBJ2-1; D gene: -; V gene: TRBV6-5; CDR3 protein: CASSNTGNEQFF; CDR3 DNA: TGTGCCAGCAGTAACACAGGGAATGAGCAGTTCTTC
clone size: -; J gene: TRBJ2-7; D gene: -; V gene: TRBV9; CDR3 protein: CASSVGTGNYEQYF; CDR3 DNA: TGTGCCAGCAGCGTAGGGACTGGAAACTACGAGCAGTACTTC
clone size: few; J gene: TRBJ1-1; D gene: TRBD1; V gene: TRBV6-5; CDR3 protein: CASSSGTGITEAFF; CDR3 DNA: TGTGCCAGCTCTTCCGGGACAGGGATTACCGAAGCTTTCTTT
clone size: -; J gene: TRBJ1-2; D gene: TRBD1; V gene: TRBV18; CDR3 protein: CASSDTTGLHYGYTF; CDR3 DNA: TGTGCCAGCTCGGATACGACAGGGCTCCACTATGGCTACACCTTC
clone size: -; J gene: TRBJ1-1; D gene: TRBD1; V gene: TRBV7-3; CDR3 protein: CASSSTGTGRTEAFF; CDR3 DNA: TGTGCCAGCAGCTCGACCGGGACAGGGAGGACTGAAGCTTTCTTT
clone size: -; J gene: TRBJ2-7; D gene: TRBD2; V gene: TRBV30; CDR3 protein: CAWSPGLGFYEQYF; CDR3 DNA: TGTGCCTGGTCGCCGGGACTAGGGTTCTACGAGCAGTACTTC